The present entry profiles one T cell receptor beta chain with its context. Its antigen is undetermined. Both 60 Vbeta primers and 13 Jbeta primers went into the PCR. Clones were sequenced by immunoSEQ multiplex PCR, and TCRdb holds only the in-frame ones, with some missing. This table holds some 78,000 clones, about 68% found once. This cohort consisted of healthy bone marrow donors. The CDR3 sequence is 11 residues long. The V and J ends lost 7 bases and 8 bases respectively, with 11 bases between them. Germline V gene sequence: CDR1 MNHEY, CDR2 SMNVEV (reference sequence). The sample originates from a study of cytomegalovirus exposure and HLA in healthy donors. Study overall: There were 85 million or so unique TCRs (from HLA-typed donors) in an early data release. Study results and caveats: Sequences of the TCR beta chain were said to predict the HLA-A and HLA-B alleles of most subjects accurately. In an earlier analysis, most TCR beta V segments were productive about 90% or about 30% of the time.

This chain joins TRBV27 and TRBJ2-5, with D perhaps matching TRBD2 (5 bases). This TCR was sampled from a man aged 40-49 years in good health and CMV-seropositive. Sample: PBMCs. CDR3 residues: CASIGGGTQYF. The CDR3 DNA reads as TGTGCCAGCATCGGCGGAGGAACCCAGTACTTC.